The T cell receptor beta chain under discussion was sequenced for a study of CD8 T cells in ankylosing spondylitis. Study observations and caveats: There was a TCR beta motif, made of several highly homologous variants, that appeared characteristic of ankylosing spondylitis blood.

This clonotype was seen more than once but under ten times. The target antigen is unknown. Per germline, CDR1 SGHDN and CDR2 FVKESK. This CDR3 spans 16 amino acids. The germline V and J ends were trimmed by 0 bases and 4 bases, with 15 bases remaining between them. In TCRdb, the 5' RACE reads were re-called with MiXCR into one record per CDR3 protein. Of approximately 300,000 distinct CDR3 sequences detected, approximately 8.2% appear once; the ten largest clones hold 13% to 15%. The sample consisted of blood, either unsorted or a sorted T cell fraction (not recorded which). J is TRBJ1-2 and V is TRBV14; D is ambiguous. The receptor was isolated from a male donor with ankylosing spondylitis. DNA for the CDR3: TGTGCCAGCAGCCAAGATCCTGGTCCCGGGTCCTATGGCTACACCTTC. Its protein product is CASSQDPGPGSYGYTF.